The 9 T cell receptor beta chains listed next were all sequenced from one sample in a study of blood T cells in healthy people across ages. Primed by a sample-barcoded 5' primer and a J-beta primer mix, a second PCR proceeded for roughly 6 to 12 cycles. TCRdb re-derived calls from the 5' RACE reads in MiXCR, one entry per CDR3 protein. Here the sample spans some 760,000 distinct CDR3 sequences, 25% being singletons. This sample also appeared in a second study, on T cells of mothers and their children.

The sequenced sample consisted of blood. These receptors were taken from a boy between 10 and 17 years old in good health.

V and J are TRBV4-2 and TRBJ2-2, with TRBD2 as a possible D gene (7 bases). The V end lost 5 bases, the J end lost 5 bases, and 18 bases lay between the germline ends. From germline, CDR1 is LGHNA and CDR2 YNFKEQ. There are 16 residues in the CDR3. DNA of the CDR3: TGTGCCAGCAGCGGCCAGGGAGGGGGAGTAACCGGGGAGCTGTTTTTT. This translates into CASSGQGGGVTGELFF.

The chain is built from TRBV28 and TRBJ2-4; 7 bases align to TRBD1. Looked up from germline, CDR1 is MDHEN and CDR2 is SYDVKM. The CDR3 covers 16 residues. The V segment lost 6 bases and the J segment 0 bases; nucleotides outside the gene matches: 8. The CDR3 is CASRETGTLAKNIQYF. CDR3 sequence (DNA): TGTGCCAGCAGGGAGACAGGGACACTAGCCAAAAACATTCAGTACTTC.

The sample holds a few counts of this clonotype. The CDR3 loop is CSARATEFTDTQYF. CDR3 DNA: TGCAGTGCTAGAGCAACTGAGTTCACAGATACGCAGTATTTT. The chain links TRBV20-1 to TRBJ2-3; D is undetermined. The V gene lost 1 base and the J gene lost 2 bases, with 10 bases spanning the gap. Germline loops: CDR1 DFQATT, CDR2 SNEGSKA (reference sequence). CDR3 length: 14 residues.

The genes are TRBV4-1 and TRBJ2-7, with 10 bases identical to TRBD2. The trim removed 1 base at V and 2 bases at J, leaving 8 bases unmatched. The V gene's germline CDR1 is MGHRA and CDR2 YSYEKL. The CDR3 extends over 17 amino acids. Here the CDR3 DNA reads TGCGCCAGCAGCCAAGTTATGGGGCTAGCGGGAGCCTACGAGCAGTACTTC. It codes for CASSQVMGLAGAYEQYF.

This clonotype came up a few times. The chain couples TRBV29-1 to TRBJ2-1, with 10 bases lining up with TRBD2. V lost 6 bases and J lost 7; bases outside the gene matches: 9. The CDR3 is 14 residues long. Germline-derived CDR1 and CDR2 are SQVTM and ANQGSEA. The CDR3 protein is CSVDGLAELNEQFF. In DNA form, the CDR3 reads TGCAGCGTAGACGGACTAGCGGAGTTGAATGAGCAGTTCTTC.

The V gene is TRBV15, the J gene TRBJ2-5; D ambiguous. TRBJ2-7 explains the end of the DNA better; the J call may be wrong. CDR3 size: 15 residues. CDR1 and CDR2 (germline): LNHNV, YYDKDF (reference sequence). The CDR3 DNA follows: TGTGCCACCAGCAGACCCGGCAGTCTATGGACCGAGCAGTACTTC. It codes for CATSRPGSLWTEQYF.

V usage is TRBV7-2 and J usage is TRBJ2-7; 7 bases agree with TRBD1. The CDR3 contains 14 residues. CDR1 and CDR2 (germline): SGHTA, FQGNSA. Losses at the gene ends were 5 bases for V and 4 bases for J; bases not matched to a gene: 8. This CDR3 is CASSPLGTVYEQYF. Here the CDR3 DNA reads TGTGCCAGCAGCCCTCTCGGGACAGTTTACGAGCAGTACTTC. Together with reference TRBV7-2 and TRBJ2-7, the CDR3 gives the full variable domain: GAGVSQSPSNKVTEKGKDVELRCDPISGHTALYWYRQSLGQGLEFLIYFQGNSAPDKSGLPSDRFSAERTGGSVSTLTIQRTQQEDSAVYLCASSPLGTVYEQYFGPGTRLTVT.

The J gene is TRBJ1-1, the V gene TRBV7-2, with D hard to call. V lost 1 base to trimming and J lost 4 bases, with 10 bases between them. Germline CDR1 and CDR2: SGHTA and FQGNSA. The CDR3 contains 14 residues. The CDR3 spells CASSLVSKGTEAFF. CDR3 DNA: TGTGCCAGCAGCTTAGTCTCTAAGGGCACTGAAGCTTTCTTT.

The gene calls are TRBV12-3 or TRBV12-4 and TRBJ1-6; D is undetermined. V was pared by 1 base and J by 8 bases, with 12 bases between. The CDR3 has 15 amino acids. CDR3: CASSLGEDPHSPLHF. Written as DNA, the CDR3 is TGTGCCAGCAGTTTAGGGGAGGACCCTCATTCACCCCTCCACTTT.